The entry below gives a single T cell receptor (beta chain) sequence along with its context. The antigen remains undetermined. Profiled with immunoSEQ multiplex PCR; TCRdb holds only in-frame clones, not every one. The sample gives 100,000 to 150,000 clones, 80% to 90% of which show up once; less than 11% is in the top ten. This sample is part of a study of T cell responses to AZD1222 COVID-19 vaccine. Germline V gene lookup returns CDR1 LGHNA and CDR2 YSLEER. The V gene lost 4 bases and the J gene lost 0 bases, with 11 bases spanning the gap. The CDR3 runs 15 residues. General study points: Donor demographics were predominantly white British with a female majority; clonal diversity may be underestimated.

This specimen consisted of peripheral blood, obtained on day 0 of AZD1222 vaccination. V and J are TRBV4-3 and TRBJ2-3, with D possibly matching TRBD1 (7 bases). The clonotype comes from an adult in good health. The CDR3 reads CASSLRGDSTDTQYF. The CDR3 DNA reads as TGCGCCAGCAGCCTCAGGGGGGATAGCACAGATACGCAGTATTTT.